This paragraph reports one T cell receptor (beta chain). TCRdb's table, derived via immunoSEQ multiplex PCR, lists solely in-frame clones and lacks some. Seen here are 150,000 to 180,000 clones, approximately 80% observed once, and the top ten hold around 10%. Enrolled during active infection, Seattle patients were then followed longitudinally. The data belong to a study of blood T cell repertoires in COVID-19. In germline, CDR1 is SGHDT, CDR2 YYEEEE. V was shortened by 1 base and J by 1 base, with 11 bases between the two germline ends. The CDR3 has 15 amino acids. This rearrangement joins TRBV5-6 to TRBJ1-1; D is uncertain. The TCR comes from a woman aged 60-75 years with COVID-19, enrolled during active disease. Sequencing used peripheral blood. The CDR3 sequence is CASSLMAGRNTEAFF. CDR3 bases: TGTGCCAGCAGCTTGATGGCCGGGAGGAACACTGAAGCTTTCTTT.